This T cell receptor beta chain was identified in a study of blood T cell repertoires in COVID-19. Study context: The samples span acute and convalescent COVID-19 from the United States, Italy and Spain. T cells, B-cell-depleted T cells, or PBMCs supplied cDNA or gDNA.

This clone has only a few counts. In the original workflow: Estimation of nucleated cell counts relied on the amplification of reference gene primers. Produced via immunoSEQ multiplex PCR; TCRdb's table is partial and in-frame only. V and J calls and clone size come straight from that table; D and trimming were deduced from the DNA. The data show about 140,000 clones, approximately 85% seen once. V was pared by 0 bases and J by 2 bases, with 9 bases of the junction left unmatched. The CDR3 length is 17 residues. Germline lookup yields CDR1 MGHRA and CDR2 YSYEKL. The receptor was derived from a man in his fifties or sixties with acute or convalescent COVID-19. Sequencing used peripheral blood. This chain uses TRBV4-1 with TRBJ1-2; 7 bases are shared with TRBD1. Here the CDR3 reads CASSQDRGYRGNYGYTF. In nucleotides, the CDR3 is TGCGCCAGCAGCCAAGATCGAGGTTACAGGGGAAACTATGGCTACACCTTC.